The rows below give T cell receptor beta chains drawn from one sample of a study of cytomegalovirus exposure and HLA in healthy donors. TCRdb's table, derived via immunoSEQ multiplex PCR, lists solely in-frame clones and lacks some. This sample has 95,000 to 100,000 clones, with about 80% found just once. Sequenced: PBMCs. These receptors came from a man in his forties in good health and CMV-seronegative. Both conserved end residues are part of each CDR3. D genes are given only for firm matches. The size field is filled for only some rows; it gives once, few, many or a size class.

D gene: TRBD2; V gene: TRBV2; J gene: TRBJ2-1; clone size: -; CDR3 protein: CASRDRTSGSSYNEQFF; CDR3 DNA: TGTGCCAGCAGAGACCGGACTAGCGGGAGCTCCTACAATGAGCAGTTCTTC
D gene: -; V gene: TRBV15; J gene: TRBJ1-1; clone size: -; CDR3 protein: CATSTGLNTEAFF; CDR3 DNA: TGTGCCACCAGCACGGGTCTGAACACTGAAGCTTTCTTT
D gene: TRBD1; V gene: TRBV19; J gene: TRBJ1-3; clone size: -; CDR3 protein: CASRATGGRNTIYF; CDR3 DNA: TGTGCCAGTAGGGCGACAGGGGGTAGAAACACCATATATTTT
D gene: -; V gene: TRBV11-3; J gene: TRBJ2-7; clone size: -; CDR3 protein: CASSSLRAGSSYEQYF; CDR3 DNA: TGTGCCAGCAGCTCCCTGAGGGCGGGGAGCTCCTACGAGCAGTACTTC
D gene: TRBD1; V gene: TRBV30; J gene: TRBJ1-5; clone size: -; CDR3 protein: CAWSVGTGGEDQPQHF; CDR3 DNA: TGTGCCTGGAGTGTCGGGACAGGGGGCGAGGATCAGCCCCAGCATTTT
D gene: -; V gene: TRBV21-1; J gene: TRBJ1-4; clone size: -; CDR3 protein: CASSRSPSGLTNEKLFF; CDR3 DNA: TGTGCCAGCAGCAGAAGCCCGTCAGGGTTAACTAATGAAAAACTGTTTTTT
D gene: -; V gene: TRBV29-1; J gene: TRBJ1-2; clone size: -; CDR3 protein: CSVEVQGAGYGYTF; CDR3 DNA: TGCAGCGTTGAAGTTCAAGGGGCGGGATATGGCTACACCTTC
D gene: -; V gene: TRBV11-2; J gene: TRBJ2-3; clone size: -; CDR3 protein: CASSPRGGRTDTQYF; CDR3 DNA: TGTGCCAGCAGCCCTAGGGGGGGACGCACAGATACGCAGTATTTT
D gene: -; V gene: TRBV7-7; J gene: TRBJ2-1; clone size: -; CDR3 protein: CASSLAGSSYNEQFF; CDR3 DNA: TGTGCCAGCAGCTTAGCGGGCAGCTCCTACAATGAGCAGTTCTTC
D gene: -; V gene: TRBV18; J gene: TRBJ1-4; clone size: -; CDR3 protein: CASSPMEGGGTNEKLFF; CDR3 DNA: TGTGCCAGCTCACCAATGGAAGGAGGTGGAACTAATGAAAAACTGTTTTTT
D gene: -; V gene: TRBV6-1; J gene: TRBJ2-5; clone size: -; CDR3 protein: CASSMTGETQYF; CDR3 DNA: TGTGCCAGCAGTATGACAGGAGAGACCCAGTACTTC
D gene: TRBD2; V gene: TRBV5-1; J gene: TRBJ2-1; clone size: few; CDR3 protein: CASSLAQRGGSEQFF; CDR3 DNA: TGCGCCAGCAGCTTGGCCCAGCGGGGGGGATCTGAGCAGTTCTTC
D gene: -; V gene: TRBV11-2; J gene: TRBJ1-1; clone size: -; CDR3 protein: CASSFGTVGQRAEAFF; CDR3 DNA: TGTGCCAGCAGCTTTGGGACTGTTGGGCAGAGGGCTGAAGCTTTCTTT
D gene: TRBD2; V gene: TRBV4-3; J gene: TRBJ2-5; clone size: -; CDR3 protein: CASSQGVAGVGTQYF; CDR3 DNA: TGCGCCAGCAGCCAAGGGGTAGCGGGGGTTGGTACCCAGTACTTC
D gene: TRBD1; V gene: TRBV10-3; J gene: TRBJ2-7; clone size: -; CDR3 protein: CAISESEGDREQYF; CDR3 DNA: TGTGCCATCAGTGAGTCGGAGGGGGACAGGGAGCAGTACTTC
D gene: -; V gene: TRBV4-3; J gene: TRBJ2-3; clone size: once; CDR3 protein: CASSHLPGGLGTDTQYF; CDR3 DNA: TGCGCCAGCAGCCACTTACCCGGGGGGCTGGGGACAGATACGCAGTATTTT
D gene: -; V gene: TRBV28; J gene: TRBJ1-5; clone size: -; CDR3 protein: CASSFPQEGNQPQHF; CDR3 DNA: TGTGCCAGCAGTTTCCCCCAGGAGGGGAATCAGCCCCAGCATTTT
D gene: -; V gene: TRBV7-9; J gene: TRBJ1-1; clone size: few; CDR3 protein: CSSSLHLQYSMNTEAFF; CDR3 DNA: TGTTCCAGCAGCCTTCACCTACAGTATTCAATGAACACTGAAGCTTTCTTT
D gene: -; V gene: TRBV15; J gene: TRBJ2-1; clone size: -; CDR3 protein: CATSGEGDNEQFF; CDR3 DNA: TGTGCCACCAGTGGAGAAGGAGACAATGAGCAGTTCTTC
D gene: -; V gene: TRBV5-5; J gene: TRBJ1-1; clone size: -; CDR3 protein: CASSLAQANTEAFF; CDR3 DNA: TGTGCCAGCAGCTTGGCACAGGCCAACACTGAAGCTTTCTTT
D gene: -; V gene: TRBV10-2; J gene: TRBJ2-7; clone size: -; CDR3 protein: CASSEGKGFEQYF; CDR3 DNA: TGCGCCAGCAGTGAGGGAAAGGGGTTCGAGCAGTACTTC
D gene: -; V gene: TRBV7-2; J gene: TRBJ1-3; clone size: -; CDR3 protein: CASSLNTGNTIYF; CDR3 DNA: TGTGCCAGCAGCTTGAATACAGGAAACACCATATATTTT
D gene: -; V gene: TRBV6-5; J gene: TRBJ1-1; clone size: -; CDR3 protein: CASSYSTRSDTEAFF; CDR3 DNA: TGTGCCAGCAGTTACAGTACCAGGTCAGACACTGAAGCTTTCTTT
D gene: -; V gene: TRBV6-1; J gene: TRBJ1-5; clone size: -; CDR3 protein: CASSDLQGGNQPQHF; CDR3 DNA: TGTGCCAGCAGTGATCTACAGGGTGGCAATCAGCCCCAGCATTTT
D gene: -; V gene: TRBV6-6; J gene: TRBJ1-2; clone size: -; CDR3 protein: CASSPEREGVGYTF; CDR3 DNA: TGTGCCAGCAGCCCGGAGAGGGAGGGTGTGGGCTACACCTTC
D gene: TRBD2; V gene: TRBV7-3; J gene: TRBJ2-5; clone size: -; CDR3 protein: CASRPTSGETQYF; CDR3 DNA: TGTGCCAGCAGGCCGACTAGCGGCGAGACCCAGTACTTC
D gene: TRBD1; V gene: TRBV28; J gene: TRBJ1-2; clone size: once; CDR3 protein: CASRLETGGGYGYTF; CDR3 DNA: TGTGCCAGCAGACTGGAGACAGGGGGCGGGTATGGCTACACCTTC
D gene: -; V gene: TRBV4-1; J gene: TRBJ2-2; clone size: -; CDR3 protein: CAGSDRLGSSTGELFF; CDR3 DNA: TGCGCCGGAAGTGACAGGTTAGGCTCGAGCACCGGGGAGCTGTTTTTT
D gene: TRBD1; V gene: TRBV4-3; J gene: TRBJ1-6; clone size: once; CDR3 protein: CASSRETGYGNSPLHF; CDR3 DNA: TGCGCCAGCAGCCGGGAGACAGGGTACGGCAATTCACCCCTCCACTTT
D gene: -; V gene: TRBV30; J gene: TRBJ2-7; clone size: few; CDR3 protein: CAWSVGGALREQYF; CDR3 DNA: TGTGCCTGGAGTGTAGGAGGGGCCCTTCGAGAGCAGTACTTC
D gene: -; V gene: TRBV6-6; J gene: TRBJ2-1; clone size: -; CDR3 protein: CASKAGLGRTHNEQFF; CDR3 DNA: TGTGCCAGCAAGGCCGGATTGGGGCGGACACACAATGAGCAGTTCTTC
D gene: -; V gene: TRBV5-4; J gene: TRBJ2-1; clone size: -; CDR3 protein: CASSLRESHNEQFF; CDR3 DNA: TGTGCCAGCAGCCTCCGCGAGAGTCACAATGAGCAGTTCTTC
D gene: TRBD1; V gene: TRBV27; J gene: TRBJ1-2; clone size: -; CDR3 protein: CASSPWEDRGRNYGYTF; CDR3 DNA: TGTGCCAGCAGTCCATGGGAAGACAGGGGGCGTAACTATGGCTACACCTTC
D gene: -; V gene: TRBV14; J gene: TRBJ2-1; clone size: -; CDR3 protein: CASSLWGGAYNEQFF; CDR3 DNA: TGTGCCAGCAGCCTCTGGGGCGGGGCTTACAATGAGCAGTTCTTC
D gene: -; V gene: TRBV19; J gene: TRBJ1-5; clone size: -; CDR3 protein: CASSIAFNQPQHF; CDR3 DNA: TGTGCCAGTAGTATAGCCTTCAATCAGCCCCAGCATTTT
D gene: -; V gene: TRBV9; J gene: TRBJ2-2; clone size: -; CDR3 protein: CASSLSPGTGELFF; CDR3 DNA: TGTGCCAGCAGCCTCAGTCCGGGCACCGGGGAGCTGTTTTTT
D gene: -; V gene: TRBV7-2; J gene: TRBJ2-3; clone size: few; CDR3 protein: CASSLRPSSTDTQYF; CDR3 DNA: TGTGCCAGCAGCTTGAGGCCATCTAGCACAGATACGCAGTATTTT
D gene: -; V gene: TRBV4-3; J gene: TRBJ2-7; clone size: -; CDR3 protein: CASSLSASYEQYF; CDR3 DNA: TGCGCCAGCAGCCTCAGCGCGTCCTACGAGCAGTACTTC
D gene: -; V gene: TRBV6-4; J gene: TRBJ1-1; clone size: -; CDR3 protein: CASSDSSAGREAFF; CDR3 DNA: TGTGCCAGCAGTGACTCGTCCGCAGGGCGTGAAGCTTTCTTT
D gene: -; V gene: TRBV7-8; J gene: TRBJ2-1; clone size: -; CDR3 protein: CASSFEGVHNEQFF; CDR3 DNA: TGTGCCAGCAGCTTCGAGGGGGTACACAATGAGCAGTTCTTC
D gene: TRBD1; V gene: TRBV2; J gene: TRBJ1-5; clone size: -; CDR3 protein: CASSSGTGDNQPQHF; CDR3 DNA: TGTGCCAGCAGTTCCGGGACAGGAGACAATCAGCCCCAGCATTTT
D gene: -; V gene: TRBV23-1; J gene: TRBJ2-1; clone size: -; CDR3 protein: CASSPQGEQFF; CDR3 DNA: TGCGCCAGCAGTCCACAGGGTGAGCAGTTCTTC